The 21 T cell receptor beta chains listed next were all sequenced from one sample in a study of Graves' ophthalmopathy and Graves' hyperthyroidism. Transcripts of RNA were the source for amplifying TCR beta CDR3 regions. Scientists carried out first-round RT-PCR using HTBI primers and then a second-round multiplex PCR. Via MiXCR, TCRdb re-called the multiplex PCR reads, giving one row per CDR3 protein. This table has some 520,000 distinct CDR3 sequences, roughly an eighth appearing once. Source material: blood. The receptors originated from a woman aged 30 to 39 with Graves' ophthalmopathy.

This clonotype was seen at least ten times. The chain couples TRBV5-1 to TRBJ2-4, with D uncertain. CDR1 is SGHRS, CDR2 YFSETQ, per germline. Deletions cut 4 bases from V and 2 bases from J, with 10 bases between. CDR3 length: 14 amino acids. This CDR3 reads CASSPRAPKNIQYF. CDR3 DNA sequence: TGCGCCAGCAGCCCCCGGGCCCCCAAAAACATTCAGTACTTC.

This sequence joins TRBV5-1 and TRBJ2-7, with D maybe TRBD1 (6 bases). The CDR3 sequence is 16 residues long. Germline loops: CDR1 SGHRS, CDR2 YFSETQ. The V end lost 9 bases, the J end lost 5 bases, and 27 bases lay between the germline ends. DNA of the CDR3: TGCGCCACCTCTCTAAGGGGGACACGGATAAAGGACGAGCAGTACTTC. This translates into CATSLRGTRIKDEQYF.

The chain combines TRBV3-1 with TRBJ1-6, with 8 bases fitting TRBD1. This CDR3 has 15 residues. V lost 4 bases, J lost 12 bases, and 11 bases stayed unmatched. Germline CDR1 LGHDT, CDR2 YNNKEL (reference sequence). This CDR3 is CASSPRQGFYIPLHF. DNA of the CDR3: TGTGCCAGCAGCCCGAGACAGGGGTTCTACATACCCCTCCACTTT. The full variable domain, completed using reference TRBV3-1 and TRBJ1-6, is DTAVSQTPKYLVTQMGNDKSIKCEQNLGHDTMYWYKQDSKKFLKIMFSYNNKELIINETVPNRFSPKSPDKAHLNLHINSLELGDSAVYFCASSPRQGFYIPLHFGNGTRLTVT.

The chain recombines TRBV20-1 with TRBJ1-1; TRBD1 is a possible D gene (5 bases). The CDR3 has 11 residues. Trimming removed 5 bases from V and 7 bases from J, with 11 bases in between. CDR1 is DFQATT, CDR2 SNEGSKA, per germline (reference sequence). The CDR3 reads CSAPDGGEAFF. CDR3 DNA: TGCAGTGCTCCGGATGGGGGTGAAGCTTTCTTT.

This clonotype was seen repeatedly, ten times or more. The chain links TRBV7-6 to TRBJ1-3; D is ambiguous. V shed 1 base and J shed 0 bases, with 10 bases lying between them. CDR1 and CDR2 from the germline V gene are SGHVS and FNYEAQ. The CDR3 consists of 16 residues. CDR3 nucleotide sequence: TGTGCCAGCAGCTTAGGGGTTTCGAGCTCTGGAAACACCATATATTTT. Translating it yields CASSLGVSSSGNTIYF.

This clonotype was counted at least ten times. The chain links TRBV4-1 to TRBJ1-1; 9 positions match TRBD1. The germline V gene has CDR1 MGHRA and CDR2 YSYEKL. This CDR3 is built from 16 residues. V trimming: 1 base; J trimming: 3 bases; junction bases outside the gene matches: 6. CDR3 sequence: CASSQATGGGYTEAFF. For the CDR3, the DNA is TGCGCCAGCAGCCAAGCGACAGGGGGTGGGTACACTGAAGCTTTCTTT.

This clonotype was counted many times. This chain joins TRBV6-5 and TRBJ2-7, with 9 bases identical to TRBD1. CDR3 length: 15 residues. The trim removed 2 bases at V and 2 bases at J, leaving 4 bases unmatched. The germline gives CDR1 MNHEY, CDR2 SVGAGI. CDR3 loop: CASSYPGQGAYEQYF. The CDR3 coding sequence is TGTGCCAGCAGTTACCCGGGACAGGGAGCCTACGAGCAGTACTTC.

This clonotype was picked up many times. This chain uses TRBV2 with TRBJ2-5; D unresolved. Trimming took 3 bases from V and 0 from J, leaving 14 bases between them. Germline lookup yields CDR1 SNHLY and CDR2 FYNNEI. The CDR3 contains 16 residues. CDR3 in DNA: TGTGCCAGCAGTGAGGGGAACGGGCCCTACCAAGAGACCCAGTACTTC. Translation: CASSEGNGPYQETQYF.

This clonotype came up many times. The gene calls are TRBV10-3 and TRBJ1-1; the D gene is possibly TRBD1 (6 bases). CDR1 and CDR2 from the germline V gene are ENHRY and SYGVKD. The CDR3 contains 14 residues. Trimming took off 7 bases at V and 1 base at J, with 13 bases between the two ends. CDR3 residues: CAITSGQTNTEAFF. The CDR3 DNA reads as TGTGCCATCACCTCAGGACAGACGAACACTGAAGCTTTCTTT.

As to this clonotype: This may be a read error: a much more frequent sequence differs by one nucleotide. The chain joins TRBV6-5 to TRBJ2-7; D remains unclear. This CDR3 is built from 13 residues. Per the germline V gene, CDR1 is MNHEY and CDR2 is SVGAGI. CDR3 in DNA: TGTGCCAGCAGTTACTCAGGGCACTACGAGCACTACTTC. It is translated as CASSYSGHYEHYF.

This clonotype was seen many times. The chain recombines TRBV28 with TRBJ2-2; 8 nucleotides match TRBD1. The CDR3 extends over 15 amino acids. Germline V gene data show CDR1 as MDHEN and CDR2 as SYDVKM. J lost 0 bases, V lost 7 bases, and 4 bases had no gene match. The CDR3 protein is CASTLQGANTGELFF. CDR3 coding DNA: TGTGCCAGCACCTTACAGGGGGCGAACACCGGGGAGCTGTTTTTT.

This clonotype has a count of ten or more. V usage is TRBV6-5 and J usage is TRBJ2-7, with D possibly being TRBD1 (5 bases). The CDR3 runs 13 residues. Germline loops: CDR1 MNHEY, CDR2 SVGAGI. V lost 6 bases and J lost 2, with 11 bases in between. The CDR3: CASSSRATYEQYF. Here the CDR3 DNA reads TGTGCCAGCAGCTCCAGGGCCACCTACGAGCAGTACTTC.

This clonotype was counted at least ten times. The rearrangement uses TRBV28 and TRBJ2-7, with 7 bases that match TRBD1. The V gene end was trimmed by 6 bases and the J gene end by 7 bases; junction bases not matched to a gene: 12. The CDR3 sequence is 14 residues long. Per germline, CDR1 MDHEN and CDR2 SYDVKM. The chain's CDR3 is CASSTTGTIGEQYF. The CDR3 DNA reads as TGTGCCAGCAGCACGACAGGGACAATTGGAGAGCAGTACTTC. Combining the CDR3 with reference TRBV28 and TRBJ2-7 gives the whole variable domain DVKVTQSSRYLVKRTGEKVFLECVQDMDHENMFWYRQDPGLGLRLIYFSYDVKMKEKGDIPEGYSVSREKKERFSLILESASTNQTSMYLCASSTTGTIGEQYFGPGTRLTVT.

In this sample, this clonotype turned up once. The rearrangement joins TRBV6-2 or TRBV6-3 to TRBJ1-3, with a tentative D call TRBD1 (5 bases). The CDR3 length is 16 residues. Germline CDR1 MNHEY, CDR2 SVGEGT. V shed 7 bases and J shed 0 bases, with 16 bases lying between them. The CDR3 here is CASMLTGRSSGNTIYF. DNA for the CDR3: TGTGCCAGCATGCTAACGGGACGGTCCTCTGGAAACACCATATATTTT.

This clonotype was seen many times. The rearrangement joins TRBV6-2 or TRBV6-3 to TRBJ2-2, with D uncertain. Between the trimmed V and J ends, which lost 0 bases and 6 bases, there was a span of 11 bases. CDR1 is MNHEY, CDR2 SVGEGT, per germline. CDR3 length: 15 amino acids. CDR3 coding DNA: TGTGCCAGCAGTTACTCGGGGTTTTCTGCCGGGGAGCTGTTTTTT. Residues: CASSYSGFSAGELFF.

This clonotype appeared many times. V usage is TRBV25-1 and J usage is TRBJ2-5; 7 bases line up with TRBD1. CDR1 MGHDK and CDR2 SYGVNS come from the germline V gene. The junction had 5 bases not matched to a gene; V was cut back by 5 bases and J by 5 bases. The CDR3 totals 13 residues. The CDR3, as DNA: TGTGCCAGCAGTAGACAGGGTTTGGAGACCCAGTACTTC. It is translated as CASSRQGLETQYF.

This clonotype was detected ten times or more. This chain links TRBV11-2 with TRBJ2-5, with 8 bases matching TRBD2. This CDR3 comprises 15 residues. From germline, CDR1 is SGHAT and CDR2 FQNNGV. Germline trimming cut 4 bases from V and 2 bases from J; bases unmatched to any gene: 6. The CDR3: CASSWVAGLQETQYF. CDR3 sequence (DNA): TGTGCCAGCAGCTGGGTAGCGGGGTTACAAGAGACCCAGTACTTC.

This clonotype was seen at least ten times. This chain uses TRBV12-3 or TRBV12-4 with TRBJ2-7; maybe TRBD1 (5 bases). This CDR3 is 13 amino acids long. V was trimmed by 4 bases and J by 3 bases, leaving 10 bases between them. For the CDR3, the DNA is TGTGCCAGCAGTTCCCTCCAGGGCTACGAGCAGTACTTC. Residues: CASSSLQGYEQYF.

This clonotype has ten or more counts. The chain links TRBV29-1 to TRBJ2-7, with a possible D match to TRBD2 (6 bases). Trimming shortened V by 3 bases and J by 0 bases, and 12 bases separated the two germline ends. The CDR3 covers 14 residues. Germline V gene data show CDR1 as SQVTM and CDR2 as ANQGSEA. The CDR3 is CSVDGREDSYEQYF. CDR3 nucleotide sequence: TGCAGCGTTGATGGCAGGGAGGACTCCTACGAGCAGTACTTC.

This clonotype was picked up many times. The V gene is TRBV6-5, the J gene TRBJ1-1; D is perhaps TRBD1 (5 bases). V lost 2 bases and J lost 7, with 11 bases in between. CDR3 length: 13 residues. From germline, CDR1 is MNHEY and CDR2 SVGAGI. CDR3 residues: CASSYVRGSEAFF. The CDR3 DNA reads TGTGCCAGCAGTTACGTAAGGGGTAGTGAAGCTTTCTTT.

This clonotype occurred many times. The chain recombines TRBV12-3 or TRBV12-4 with TRBJ1-1; TRBD1 agrees at 8 bases. The CDR3 has 14 residues. Trimming at V came to 7 bases and at J to 0 bases, leaving 4 bases not matched to a gene. The CDR3 DNA sequence: TGTGCCAGCATCGAGGACAGGGTGAACACTGAAGCTTTCTTT. The encoded protein is CASIEDRVNTEAFF.